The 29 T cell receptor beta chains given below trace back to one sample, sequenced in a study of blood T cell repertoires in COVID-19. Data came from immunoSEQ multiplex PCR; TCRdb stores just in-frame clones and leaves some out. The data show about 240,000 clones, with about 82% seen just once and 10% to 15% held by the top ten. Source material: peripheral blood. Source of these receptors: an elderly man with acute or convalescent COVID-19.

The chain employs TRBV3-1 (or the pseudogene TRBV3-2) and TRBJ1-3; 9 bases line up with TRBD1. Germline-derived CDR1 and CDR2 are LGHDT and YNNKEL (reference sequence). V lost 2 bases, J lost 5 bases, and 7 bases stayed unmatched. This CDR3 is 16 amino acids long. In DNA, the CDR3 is TGTGCCAGCAGCCAAATGACAGGGGGTCTTAGAAACACCATATATTTT. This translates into CASSQMTGGLRNTIYF.

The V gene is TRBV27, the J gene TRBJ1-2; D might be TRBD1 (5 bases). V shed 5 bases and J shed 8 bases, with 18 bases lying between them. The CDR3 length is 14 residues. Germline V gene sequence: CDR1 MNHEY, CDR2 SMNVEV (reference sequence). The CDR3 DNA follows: TGTGCCAGCAGTCCCGCTGGGGCCGCCAGAGGCTACACCTTC. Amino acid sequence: CASSPAGAARGYTF.

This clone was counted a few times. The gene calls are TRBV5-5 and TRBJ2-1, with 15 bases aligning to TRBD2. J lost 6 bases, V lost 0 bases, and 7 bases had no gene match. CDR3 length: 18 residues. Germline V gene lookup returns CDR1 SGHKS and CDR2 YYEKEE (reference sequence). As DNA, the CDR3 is TGTGCCAGCAGCTTGGCCATCGGACTAGCGGGGGGGACCAATGAGCAGTTCTTC. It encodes CASSLAIGLAGGTNEQFF.

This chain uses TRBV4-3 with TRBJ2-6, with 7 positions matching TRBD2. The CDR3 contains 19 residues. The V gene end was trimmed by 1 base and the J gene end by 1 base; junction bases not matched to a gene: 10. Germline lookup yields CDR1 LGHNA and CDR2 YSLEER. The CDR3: CASSQGWAGLLSGANVLTF. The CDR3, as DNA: TGCGCCAGCAGCCAAGGGTGGGCGGGACTACTTTCTGGGGCCAACGTCCTGACTTTC.

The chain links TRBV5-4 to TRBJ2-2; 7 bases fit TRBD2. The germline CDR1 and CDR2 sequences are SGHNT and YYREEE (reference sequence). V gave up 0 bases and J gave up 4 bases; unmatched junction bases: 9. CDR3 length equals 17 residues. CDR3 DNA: TGTGCCAGCAGCTTGGATGGCGGGAGCACGAGCACCGGGGAGCTGTTTTTT. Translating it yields CASSLDGGSTSTGELFF. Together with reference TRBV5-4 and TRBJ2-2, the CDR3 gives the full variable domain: ETGVTQSPTHLIKTRGQQVTLRCSSQSGHNTVSWYQQALGQGPQFIFQYYREEENGRGNFPPRFSGLQFPNYSSELNVNALELDDSALYLCASSLDGGSTSTGELFFGEGSRLTVL.

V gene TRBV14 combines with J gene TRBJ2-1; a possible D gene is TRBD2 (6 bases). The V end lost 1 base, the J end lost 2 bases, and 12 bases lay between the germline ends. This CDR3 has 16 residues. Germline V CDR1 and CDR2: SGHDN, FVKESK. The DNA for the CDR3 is TGTGCCAGCAGCCAAGGGGCGGGGATCCCCTACAATGAGCAGTTCTTC. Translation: CASSQGAGIPYNEQFF.

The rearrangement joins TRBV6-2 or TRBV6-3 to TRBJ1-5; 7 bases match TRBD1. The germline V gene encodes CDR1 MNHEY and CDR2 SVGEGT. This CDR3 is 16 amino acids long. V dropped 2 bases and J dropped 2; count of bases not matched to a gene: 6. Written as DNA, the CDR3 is TGTGCCAGCAGTTACGGCATAACAGGGGGCAATCAGCCCCAGCATTTT. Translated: CASSYGITGGNQPQHF.

The CDR3 is CASSWAGRETQYF. The CDR3 nucleotides are TGTGCCAGCAGCTGGGCAGGGAGGGAGACCCAGTACTTC. V and J are TRBV5-6 and TRBJ2-5; D is possibly TRBD2 (6 bases). The V gene lost 3 bases and the J gene lost 5 bases, with 11 bases spanning the gap. The CDR3 runs to 13 residues. The germline V gene has CDR1 SGHDT and CDR2 YYEEEE.

The CDR3 is CASSLGPSAGSEQFF. DNA of the CDR3: TGTGCCAGCAGCTTGGGACCCTCGGCGGGGAGTGAGCAGTTCTTC. The chain couples TRBV7-9 to TRBJ2-1; D is perhaps TRBD2 (6 bases). Trimming pared 3 bases from V and 9 bases from J, leaving 18 bases between. The length of the CDR3 is 15 residues. From germline, CDR1 is SEHNR and CDR2 FQNEAQ (reference sequence).

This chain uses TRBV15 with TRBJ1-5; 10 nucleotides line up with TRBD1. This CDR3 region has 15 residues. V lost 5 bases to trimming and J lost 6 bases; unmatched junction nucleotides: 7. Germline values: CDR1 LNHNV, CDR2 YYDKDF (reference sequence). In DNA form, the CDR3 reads TGTGCCACCAGCGGGGGGGACAGGGGAGTTCAGCCCCAGCATTTT. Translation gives CATSGGDRGVQPQHF.

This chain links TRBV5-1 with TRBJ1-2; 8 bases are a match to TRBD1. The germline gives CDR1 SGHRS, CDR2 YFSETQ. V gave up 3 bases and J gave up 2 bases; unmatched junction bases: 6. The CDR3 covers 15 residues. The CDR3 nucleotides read TGCGCCAGCAGCTCTGCAGGGGGCTTCAACTATGGCTACACCTTC. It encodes CASSSAGGFNYGYTF.

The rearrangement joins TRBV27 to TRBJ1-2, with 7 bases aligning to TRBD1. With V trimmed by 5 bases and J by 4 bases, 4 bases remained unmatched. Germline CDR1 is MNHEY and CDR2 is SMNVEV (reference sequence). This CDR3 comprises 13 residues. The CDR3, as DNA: TGTGCCAGCAGTGAGACAGGGAGCTATGGCTACACCTTC. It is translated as CASSETGSYGYTF.

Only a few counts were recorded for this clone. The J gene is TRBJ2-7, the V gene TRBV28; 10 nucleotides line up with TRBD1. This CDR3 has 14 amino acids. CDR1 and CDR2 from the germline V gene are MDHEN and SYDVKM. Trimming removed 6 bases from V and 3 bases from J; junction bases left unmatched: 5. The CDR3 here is CASSSGTGVYEQYF. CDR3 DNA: TGTGCCAGCAGCTCCGGGACAGGGGTCTACGAGCAGTACTTC. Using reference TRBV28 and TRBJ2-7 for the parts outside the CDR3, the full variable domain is DVKVTQSSRYLVKRTGEKVFLECVQDMDHENMFWYRQDPGLGLRLIYFSYDVKMKEKGDIPEGYSVSREKKERFSLILESASTNQTSMYLCASSSGTGVYEQYFGPGTRLTVT.

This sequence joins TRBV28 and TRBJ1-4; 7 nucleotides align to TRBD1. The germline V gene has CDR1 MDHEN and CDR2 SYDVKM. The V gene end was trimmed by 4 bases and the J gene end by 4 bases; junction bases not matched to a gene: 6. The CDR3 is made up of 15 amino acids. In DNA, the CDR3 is TGTGCCAGCAGTTCAGGGGGTCGGGTTAATGAAAAACTGTTTTTT. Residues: CASSSGGRVNEKLFF.

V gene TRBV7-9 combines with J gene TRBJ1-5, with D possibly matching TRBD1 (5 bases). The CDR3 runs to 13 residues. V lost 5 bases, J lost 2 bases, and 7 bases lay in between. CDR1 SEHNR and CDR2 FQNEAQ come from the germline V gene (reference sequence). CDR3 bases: TGTGCCAGCAGCCCACAGGGCAATCAGCCCCAGCATTTT. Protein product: CASSPQGNQPQHF.

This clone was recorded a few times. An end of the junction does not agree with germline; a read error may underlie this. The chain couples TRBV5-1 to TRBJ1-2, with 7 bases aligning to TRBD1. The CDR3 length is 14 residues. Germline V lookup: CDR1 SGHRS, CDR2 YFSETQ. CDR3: CASSLDRTGYGYTF. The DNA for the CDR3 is TGCGCCAGCAGTTTGGACAGGACGGGCTATGGCTACACCTTC. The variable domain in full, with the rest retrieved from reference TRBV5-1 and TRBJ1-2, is KAGVTQTPRYLIKTRGQQVTLSCSPISGHRSVSWYQQTPGQGLQFLFEYFSETQRNKGNFPGRFSGRQFSNSRSEMNVSTLELGDSALYLCASSLDRTGYGYTFGSGTRLTVV.

CDR3 in DNA: TGTGCCAGCTCAAGGGACAGGGGGCGAGAGACCCAGTACTTC. Amino acids: CASSRDRGRETQYF. The J gene is TRBJ2-5, the V gene TRBV18; 12 bases align to TRBD1. The ends lost 5 bases at V and 4 bases at J; junction bases unmatched: 2. Germline assignment: CDR1 KGHSH and CDR2 LQKENI. This CDR3 has 14 amino acids.

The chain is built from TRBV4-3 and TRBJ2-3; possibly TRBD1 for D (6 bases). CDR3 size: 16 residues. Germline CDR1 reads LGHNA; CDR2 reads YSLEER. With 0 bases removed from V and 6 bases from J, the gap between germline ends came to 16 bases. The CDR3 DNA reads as TGCGCCAGCAGCCAAGATCGCCAGGGGAGATGGGATACGCAGTATTTT. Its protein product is CASSQDRQGRWDTQYF.

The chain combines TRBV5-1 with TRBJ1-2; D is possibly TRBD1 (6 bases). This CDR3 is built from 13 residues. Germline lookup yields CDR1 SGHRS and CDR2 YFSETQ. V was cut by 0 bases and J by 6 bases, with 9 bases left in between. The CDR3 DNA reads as TGCGCCAGCAGCTTGGCGGCAGGGGATGGCTACACCTTC. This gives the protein CASSLAAGDGYTF.

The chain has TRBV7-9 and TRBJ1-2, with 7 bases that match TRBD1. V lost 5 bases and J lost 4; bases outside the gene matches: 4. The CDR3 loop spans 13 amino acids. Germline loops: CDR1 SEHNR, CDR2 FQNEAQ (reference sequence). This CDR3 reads CASSATGFYGYTF. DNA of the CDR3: TGTGCCAGCAGCGCGACAGGGTTCTATGGCTACACCTTC.

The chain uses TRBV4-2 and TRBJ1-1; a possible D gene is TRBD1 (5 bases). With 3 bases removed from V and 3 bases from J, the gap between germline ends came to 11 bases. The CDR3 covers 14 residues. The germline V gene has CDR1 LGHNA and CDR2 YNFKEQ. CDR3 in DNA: TGTGCCAGCAGCCATGCCTCGGGGGACACTGAAGCTTTCTTT. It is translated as CASSHASGDTEAFF.

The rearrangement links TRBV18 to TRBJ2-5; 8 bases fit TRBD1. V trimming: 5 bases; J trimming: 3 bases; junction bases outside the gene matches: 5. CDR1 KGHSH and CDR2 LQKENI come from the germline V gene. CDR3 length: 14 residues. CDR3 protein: CASSVDRGEETQYF. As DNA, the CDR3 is TGTGCCAGCTCAGTAGACAGGGGCGAAGAGACCCAGTACTTC.

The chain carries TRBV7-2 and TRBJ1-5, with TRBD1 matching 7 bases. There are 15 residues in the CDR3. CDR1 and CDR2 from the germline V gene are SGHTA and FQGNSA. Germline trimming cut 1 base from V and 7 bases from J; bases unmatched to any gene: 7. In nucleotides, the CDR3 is TGTGCCAGCAGCTTAGTTACAGGGGCGGAACAGCCCCAGCATTTT. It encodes CASSLVTGAEQPQHF.

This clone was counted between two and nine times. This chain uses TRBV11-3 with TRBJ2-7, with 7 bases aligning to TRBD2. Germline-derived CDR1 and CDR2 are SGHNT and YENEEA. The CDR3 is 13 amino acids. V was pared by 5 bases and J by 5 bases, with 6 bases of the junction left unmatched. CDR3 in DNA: TGTGCCAGCAGCCCAGGGAGGGCCCACGAGCAGTACTTC. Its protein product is CASSPGRAHEQYF. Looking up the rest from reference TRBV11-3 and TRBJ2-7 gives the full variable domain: EAGVVQSPRYKIIEKKQPVAFWCNPISGHNTLYWYLQNLGQGPELLIRYENEEAVDDSQLPKDRFSAERLKGVDSTLKIQPAELGDSAVYLCASSPGRAHEQYFGPGTRLTVT.

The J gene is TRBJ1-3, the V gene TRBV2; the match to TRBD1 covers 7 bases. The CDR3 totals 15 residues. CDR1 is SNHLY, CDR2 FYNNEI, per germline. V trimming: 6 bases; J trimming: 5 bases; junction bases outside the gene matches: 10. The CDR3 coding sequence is TGTGCCAGCAGAATGGACCGGGACAGCAGAAACACCATATATTTT. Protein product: CASRMDRDSRNTIYF.

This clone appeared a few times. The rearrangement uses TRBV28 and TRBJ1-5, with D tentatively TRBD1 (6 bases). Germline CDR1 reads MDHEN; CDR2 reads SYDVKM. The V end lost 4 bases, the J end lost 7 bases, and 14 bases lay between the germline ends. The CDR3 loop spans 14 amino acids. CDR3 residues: CASSYPGERQPQHF. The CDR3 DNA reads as TGTGCCAGCAGTTATCCAGGGGAAAGACAGCCCCAGCATTTT.

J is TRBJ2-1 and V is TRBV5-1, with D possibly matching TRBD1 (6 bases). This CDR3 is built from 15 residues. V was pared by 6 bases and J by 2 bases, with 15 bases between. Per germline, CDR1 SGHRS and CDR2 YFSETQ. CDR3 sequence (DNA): TGCGCCAGCACCCGGGACATTCAGACCTACAATGAGCAGTTCTTC. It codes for CASTRDIQTYNEQFF.

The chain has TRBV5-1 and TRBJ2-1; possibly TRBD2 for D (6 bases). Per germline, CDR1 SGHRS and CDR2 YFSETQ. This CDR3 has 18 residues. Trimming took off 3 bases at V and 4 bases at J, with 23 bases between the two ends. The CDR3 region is CASSSGLPAGIRYNEQFF. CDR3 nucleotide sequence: TGCGCCAGCAGCTCGGGACTCCCGGCGGGGATACGGTACAATGAGCAGTTCTTC.

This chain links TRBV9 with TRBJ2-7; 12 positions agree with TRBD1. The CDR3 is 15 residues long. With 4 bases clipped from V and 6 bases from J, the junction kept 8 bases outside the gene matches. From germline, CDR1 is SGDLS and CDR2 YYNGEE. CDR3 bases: TGTGCCAGCAGCCGAGGGGGACAGGGGGCCGTCGAGCAGTACTTC. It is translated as CASSRGGQGAVEQYF.